A selection of T cell receptor beta chains follows, all from one sample in a study of identical twins. MiXCR was run by TCRdb on the 5' RACE reads, yielding one entry per CDR3 protein. The repertoire holds about 450,000 distinct CDR3 sequences, with around 18% as singletons. Material: naive T cells sorted from blood. The receptors here all came from a man aged 50-60 years in good health. Both conserved end residues are part of each CDR3. The order of the fields is D gene, clone size, V gene, J gene, CDR3 DNA, CDR3 protein. D genes are given only for firm matches. Clone sizes are given selectively: once, few, many, or a class where the clone is expanded.

>TRBD1|many|TRBV5-5|TRBJ2-2
TGTGCCAGCAGCATCACCGACAGGGCCATCGGGGAGCTGTTTTTT
CASSITDRAIGELFF
>NA|NA|TRBV12-3/TRBV12-4|TRBJ2-3
TGTGCCAGCAGCCAGGAGGGGGGAACAGCAGATACGCAGTATTTT
CASSQEGGTADTQYF
>TRBD2|few|TRBV29-1|TRBJ2-1
TGCAGCGGGGATACTAGCGTTTCCTACAATGAGCAGTTCTTC
CSGDTSVSYNEQFF
>TRBD2|many|TRBV20-1|TRBJ2-1
TGCAGTGCTAGAGAGGCCGGGACTAGCTCCTACAATGAGCAGTTCTTC
CSAREAGTSSYNEQFF
>TRBD1|NA|TRBV5-5|TRBJ2-7
TGTGCCAGCAGCTTATTCCCCGGGACAGGGGGCTACGAGCAGTACTTC
CASSLFPGTGGYEQYF
>TRBD2|few|TRBV7-3|TRBJ2-1
TGTGCCAGCAGCTCGCTACTAGCGGGACCCCCTTTCTCCTCCTACAATGAGCAGTTCTTC
CASSSLLAGPPFSSYNEQFF
>NA|NA|TRBV7-2|TRBJ1-6
TGTGCCAGCAGCTCCCTGTCACCGGGGGCAGGTTCACCCCTCCACTTT
CASSSLSPGAGSPLHF
>TRBD1|many|TRBV28|TRBJ2-1
TGTGCCAGCAGGCTCCGGACAGGGGGAACTTACAATGAGCAGTTCTTC
CASRLRTGGTYNEQFF
>NA|NA|TRBV6-1|TRBJ1-2
TGTGCCAGCAGGATGACAGGAACTAGGAACTATGGCTACACCTTC
CASRMTGTRNYGYTF
>NA|NA|TRBV4-3|TRBJ2-4
TGCGCCAGCAGCCAAGATCTGCCGGGACGCAAAAACATTCAGTACTTC
CASSQDLPGRKNIQYF
>NA|few|TRBV28|TRBJ2-7
TGTGCCAGCAGGCCCACAGGGAGCAATTACGAGCAGTACTTC
CASRPTGSNYEQYF
>NA|many|TRBV5-1|TRBJ2-3
TGCGCCAGCTCTCTCTGGGGGGACCCTGCAGATACGCAGTATTTT
CASSLWGDPADTQYF
>NA|few|TRBV4-3|TRBJ2-1
TGCGCCAGCAGCCAAGACTTGACAGGCCCTCAACGAAATGAGCAGTTCTTC
CASSQDLTGPQRNEQFF
>NA|many|TRBV20-1|TRBJ1-5
TGCAGTGCTACCAGGGGCAATCAGCCCCAGCATTTT
CSATRGNQPQHF
>NA|NA|TRBV27|TRBJ1-1
TGTGCCAGCAGTTCACTAAGACCCGAGATAGCTTTCTTT
CASSSLRPEIAFF
>NA|many|TRBV12-3/TRBV12-4|TRBJ1-6
TGTGCCAGCAGTTTGAAAGGGCCCTATAATTCACCCCTCCACTTT
CASSLKGPYNSPLHF
>NA|many|TRBV29-1|TRBJ2-7
TGCAGCGCCTTGTCAAGGGCACCTCCCTACGAGCAGTACTTC
CSALSRAPPYEQYF
>TRBD2|many|TRBV29-1|TRBJ2-1
TGCAGCGTTCGGACTAGCGGGAGTATGGAGTTCCCCTACAATGAGCAGTTCTTC
CSVRTSGSMEFPYNEQFF
>NA|many|TRBV28|TRBJ2-7
TGTGCCAGCAGGCGAAGGGGTGGTTGGGACTACGAGCAGTACTTC
CASRRRGGWDYEQYF
>NA|few|TRBV24-1|TRBJ2-7
TGTGCCACCAGTGATTTCCGCGGAAGACTGGGCGAGCAGTACTTC
CATSDFRGRLGEQYF